What follows are 2 T cell receptor beta chains derived from one specimen sequenced in a study of blood T cell repertoires in COVID-19. Measured with immunoSEQ multiplex PCR; TCRdb has only the in-frame clones, and not every one. The sample yields about 200,000 clones, 82% seen once. Source material: peripheral blood. The source is a woman at least 80 years old with COVID-19, enrolled during active disease.

The chain carries TRBV5-8 and TRBJ2-6; possibly TRBD2 for D (6 bases). CDR1 is SGHTS, CDR2 YDEGEE, per germline. The V end was cut by 0 bases, the J end by 2 bases, with 6 bases between. CDR3 length: 15 amino acids. In DNA, the CDR3 is TGTGCCAGCAGCTTGGGGGGGGCTGGGGCCAACGTCCTGACTTTC. Its protein product is CASSLGGAGANVLTF.

The rearrangement links TRBV18 to TRBJ1-3, with no clear D. The V end lost 3 bases, the J end lost 3 bases, and 12 bases lay between the germline ends. This CDR3 region has 15 residues. Germline lookup yields CDR1 KGHSH and CDR2 LQKENI. CDR3 residues: CASSPPEFFGNTIYF. The CDR3 nucleotides are TGTGCCAGCTCACCTCCCGAGTTCTTTGGAAACACCATATATTTT.